This TCR beta chain was sequenced in a study of cytomegalovirus exposure and HLA in healthy donors. General study points: The study flagged approximately 180 TCR beta chains as cytomegalovirus-associated. Later analysis demonstrated an association between a missense DCLRE1C variant and TCR beta V- and J-gene trimming. Within an earlier analysis, most TCR beta V segments proved productive either about 87% or about 30% of the time.

These donors, healthy bone marrow donors, were studied. Comments on this clone: What it recognizes is unknown.

Primers included in the PCR were 60 Vbeta and 13 Jbeta primers. Profiling relied on immunoSEQ multiplex PCR, and the TCRdb table lists in-frame clones only, not all of them. The sample has some 120,000 clones; around 81% are singletons. The CDR3 contains 18 residues. The V and J ends lost 0 bases and 4 bases respectively, with 19 bases between them. Per the germline V gene, CDR1 is SGHVS and CDR2 is FQNEAQ. The receptor was derived from a woman in her 30s in good health and CMV-seronegative. The sample consisted of PBMCs. The chain couples TRBV7-8 to TRBJ1-5; TRBD1 is a possible D gene (6 bases). The CDR3 region has the DNA TGTGCCAGCAGCTTAGCAATCGGGGGGGCTAGGCGGAATCAGCCCCAGCATTTT. It codes for CASSLAIGGARRNQPQHF.